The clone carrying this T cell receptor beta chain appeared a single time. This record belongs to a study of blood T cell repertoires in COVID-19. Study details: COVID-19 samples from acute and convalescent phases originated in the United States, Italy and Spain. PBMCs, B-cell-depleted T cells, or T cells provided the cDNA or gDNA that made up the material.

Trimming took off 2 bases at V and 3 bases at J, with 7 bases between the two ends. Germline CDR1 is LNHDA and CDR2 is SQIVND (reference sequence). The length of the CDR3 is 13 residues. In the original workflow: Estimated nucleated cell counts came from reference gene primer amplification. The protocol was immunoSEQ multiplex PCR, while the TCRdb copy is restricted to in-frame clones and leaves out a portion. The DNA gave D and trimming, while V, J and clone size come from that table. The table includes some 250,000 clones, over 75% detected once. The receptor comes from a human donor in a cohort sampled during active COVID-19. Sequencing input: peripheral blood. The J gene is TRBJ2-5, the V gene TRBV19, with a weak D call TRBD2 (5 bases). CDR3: CASSITGKETQYF. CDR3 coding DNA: TGTGCCAGTAGTATAACGGGGAAAGAGACCCAGTACTTC.